The subject of this entry is one T cell receptor (beta chain). Its antigen remains unidentified. Roughly 10 milliliters of peripheral blood were drawn from each donor into EDTA-treated tubes. Whenever a sample was processed, at least 7 million PBMCs were isolated. V gave up 4 bases and J gave up 0 bases, with 12 bases separating them. The CDR3 totals 16 residues. The germline V gene has CDR1 LGHNA and CDR2 YSLEER. A J-beta primer mix and a sample-barcoded 5' primer were used in a second PCR of about 6 to 12 cycles. Every cDNA molecule carried a tag from a template-switch adaptor bearing 12 random nucleotides. TCRdb re-called the 5' RACE reads with MiXCR, one entry per CDR3 protein. The repertoire holds 1,300,000 or so distinct CDR3 sequences, with roughly 60% as singletons. The entry originates in a study of blood T cells in healthy people across ages. General study results and limits: Strong correlation linked observed beta diversity and percent naive T cells.

The chain links TRBV4-3 to TRBJ1-4, with D possibly TRBD1 on 5 matching bases. The receptor comes from a man aged 18 to 35 in good health. Sequencing was done on a sample of blood. The CDR3 sequence: CASSPTDTATNEKLFF. CDR3 sequence (DNA): TGCGCCAGCAGCCCGACAGATACAGCAACTAATGAAAAACTGTTTTTT.